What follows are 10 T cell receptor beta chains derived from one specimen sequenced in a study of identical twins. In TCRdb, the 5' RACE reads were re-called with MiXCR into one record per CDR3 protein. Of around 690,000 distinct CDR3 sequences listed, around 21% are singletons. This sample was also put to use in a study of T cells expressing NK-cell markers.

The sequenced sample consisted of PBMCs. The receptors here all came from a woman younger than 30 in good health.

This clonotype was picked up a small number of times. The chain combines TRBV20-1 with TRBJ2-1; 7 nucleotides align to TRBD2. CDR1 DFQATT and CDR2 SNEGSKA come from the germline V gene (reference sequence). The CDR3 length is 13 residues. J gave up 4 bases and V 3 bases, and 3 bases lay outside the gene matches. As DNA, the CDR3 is TGCAGTGCTAGCCCGGGGGGTTACAATGAGCAGTTCTTC. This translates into CSASPGGYNEQFF.

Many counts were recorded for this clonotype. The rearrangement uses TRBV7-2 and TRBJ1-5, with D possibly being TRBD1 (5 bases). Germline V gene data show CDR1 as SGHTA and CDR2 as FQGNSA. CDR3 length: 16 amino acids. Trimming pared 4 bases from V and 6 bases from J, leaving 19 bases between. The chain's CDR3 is CASSSALGTSSQPQHF. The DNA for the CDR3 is TGTGCCAGCAGCTCCGCGCTGGGGACCTCGAGTCAGCCCCAGCATTTT.

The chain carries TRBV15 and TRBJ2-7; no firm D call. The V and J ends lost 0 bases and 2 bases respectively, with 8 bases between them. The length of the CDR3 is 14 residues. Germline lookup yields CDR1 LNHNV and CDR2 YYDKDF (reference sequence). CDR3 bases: TGTGCCACCAGCAGAGATTGGGCGGCCTACGAGCAGTACTTC. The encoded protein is CATSRDWAAYEQYF.

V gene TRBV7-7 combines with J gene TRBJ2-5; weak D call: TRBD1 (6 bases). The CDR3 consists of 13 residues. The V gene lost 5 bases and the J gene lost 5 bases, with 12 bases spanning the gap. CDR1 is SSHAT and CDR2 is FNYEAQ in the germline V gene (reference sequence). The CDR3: CASSIDRRETQYF. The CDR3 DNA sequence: TGTGCCAGCAGCATCGACAGGCGGGAGACCCAGTACTTC.

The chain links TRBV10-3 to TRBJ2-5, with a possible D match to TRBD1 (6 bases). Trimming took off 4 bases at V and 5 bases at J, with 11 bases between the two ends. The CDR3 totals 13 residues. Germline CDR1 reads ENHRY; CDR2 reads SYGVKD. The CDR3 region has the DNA TGTGCCATCAGTGGTCAGGGGACGGAGACCCAGTACTTC. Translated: CAISGQGTETQYF.

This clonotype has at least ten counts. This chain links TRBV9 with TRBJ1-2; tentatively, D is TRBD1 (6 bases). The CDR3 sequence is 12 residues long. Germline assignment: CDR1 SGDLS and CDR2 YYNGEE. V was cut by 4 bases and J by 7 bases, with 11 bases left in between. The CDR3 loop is CASSPLGGGYTF. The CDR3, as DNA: TGTGCCAGCAGCCCCTTAGGGGGTGGCTACACCTTC.

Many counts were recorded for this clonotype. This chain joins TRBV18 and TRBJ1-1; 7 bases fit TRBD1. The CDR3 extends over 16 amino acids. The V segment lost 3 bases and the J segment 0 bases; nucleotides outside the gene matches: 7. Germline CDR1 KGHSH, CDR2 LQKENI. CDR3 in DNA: TGTGCCAGCTCACCCCTACAGGGGATGATGAACACTGAAGCTTTCTTT. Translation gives CASSPLQGMMNTEAFF.

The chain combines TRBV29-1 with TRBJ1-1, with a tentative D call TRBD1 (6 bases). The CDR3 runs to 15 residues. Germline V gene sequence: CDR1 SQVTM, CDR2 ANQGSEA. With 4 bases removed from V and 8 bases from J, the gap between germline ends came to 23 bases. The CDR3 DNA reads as TGCAGCGTTGGACCCCGCCGGGCAGGGGCCTCCGAAGCTTTCTTT. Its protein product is CSVGPRRAGASEAFF. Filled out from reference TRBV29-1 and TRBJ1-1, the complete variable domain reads SAVISQKPSRDICQRGTSLTIQCQVDSQVTMMFWYRQQPGQSLTLIATANQGSEATYESGFVIDKFPISRPNLTFSTLTVSNMSPEDSSIYLCSVGPRRAGASEAFFGQGTRLTVV.

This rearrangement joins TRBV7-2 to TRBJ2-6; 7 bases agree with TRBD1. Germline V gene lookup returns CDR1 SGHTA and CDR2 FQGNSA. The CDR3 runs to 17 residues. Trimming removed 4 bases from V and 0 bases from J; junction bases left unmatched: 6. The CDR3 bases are TGTGCCAGCAGCTCCGACAGGGTGAACTCTGGGGCCAACGTCCTGACTTTC. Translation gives CASSSDRVNSGANVLTF.

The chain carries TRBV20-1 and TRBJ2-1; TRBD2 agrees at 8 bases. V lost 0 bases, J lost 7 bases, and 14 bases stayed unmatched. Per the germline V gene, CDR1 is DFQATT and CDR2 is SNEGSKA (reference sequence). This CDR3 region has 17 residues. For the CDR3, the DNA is TGCAGTGCTAGAGACCCCTTGGCGGGGGGAACGGGAAATGAGCAGTTCTTC. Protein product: CSARDPLAGGTGNEQFF.